This section outlines one T cell receptor (beta chain) sequence together with its context. Antigen specificity is unknown. The data are from a study of cytomegalovirus exposure and HLA in healthy donors. The CDR3 spans 14 residues. V gave up 1 base and J gave up 4 bases, with 8 bases separating them. Per the germline V gene, CDR1 is SGHTA and CDR2 is FQGNSA. This PCR relied on a set of 60 Vbeta primers and 13 Jbeta primers. Assay: immunoSEQ multiplex PCR; the TCRdb copy retains only in-frame clones and omits some. This table holds some 100,000 clones, around three quarters found once. Though nominally healthy at sampling, donors likely had unrecorded immune exposures. Regarding the study as a whole: It was reportedly the case that the classifier diagnosed cytomegalovirus status with high specificity and sensitivity.

This sequence originates from a male donor in good health and CMV-seropositive. The chain combines TRBV7-2 with TRBJ1-5; weak D call: TRBD1 (5 bases). The sequencing input was PBMCs. The CDR3 DNA reads as TGTGCCAGCAGCTTAGACAGGCTTAATCAGCCCCAGCATTTT. Protein product: CASSLDRLNQPQHF.